The next 13 T cell receptor beta chains were all read from a single sample in a study of cytomegalovirus exposure and HLA in healthy donors. PCR involved 60 Vbeta and 13 Jbeta primers. Using immunoSEQ multiplex PCR, the repertoire was profiled, and TCRdb retains in-frame clones only, with some absent. Its listing shows 40,000 or so clones. Input material: PBMCs. The source of these receptors is a male donor in good health and CMV-seronegative.

This chain joins TRBV29-1 and TRBJ2-7; tentative D call: TRBD2 (5 bases). V lost 7 bases to trimming and J lost 7 bases, with 17 bases between them. CDR3 length equals 12 residues. The germline V gene has CDR1 SQVTM and CDR2 ANQGSEA. CDR3 sequence (DNA): TGCAGCGCCGGGATCGGAGTGCGAGAGCAGTACTTC. Protein: CSAGIGVREQYF.

The rearrangement joins TRBV6-5 to TRBJ2-2, with a possible D match to TRBD2 (5 bases). V was pared by 0 bases and J by 3 bases, with 5 bases between. Germline CDR1 reads MNHEY; CDR2 reads SVGAGI. This CDR3 contains 14 residues. The CDR3 reads CASSYSSDTGELFF. CDR3 in DNA: TGTGCCAGCAGTTACTCTAGCGACACCGGGGAGCTGTTTTTT.

The rearrangement uses TRBV4-3 and TRBJ2-3; tentative D call: TRBD1 (5 bases). V lost 4 bases and J 6 bases, leaving 11 bases between the germline ends. Germline CDR1 is LGHNA and CDR2 is YSLEER. The CDR3 consists of 13 residues. The DNA for the CDR3 is TGCGCCAGCAGCCCTGGGGCCAGGGATACGCAGTATTTT. Its translation is CASSPGARDTQYF.

This sequence joins TRBV7-9 and TRBJ1-5; D gene ambiguous. The germline CDR1 and CDR2 sequences are SEHNR and FQNEAQ (reference sequence). This CDR3 region has 12 residues. V gave up 3 bases and J gave up 3 bases, with 3 bases separating them. The CDR3 DNA follows: TGTGCCAGCAGCTTCATCAATCAGCCCCAGCATTTT. Encoded protein: CASSFINQPQHF. Full variable domain (remainder filled in from reference TRBV7-9 and TRBJ1-5): DTGVSQNPRHKITKRGQNVTFRCDPISEHNRLYWYRQTLGQGPEFLTYFQNEAQLEKSRLLSDRFSAERPKGSFSTLEIQRTEQGDSAMYLCASSFINQPQHFGDGTRLSIL.

In DNA, the CDR3 is TGTGCCAGCAGCCCGACGACAGGGGGAGATGAGCAGTTCTTC. Protein product: CASSPTTGGDEQFF. This chain connects TRBV11-3 to TRBJ2-1; 9 positions match TRBD1. V lost 5 bases to trimming and J lost 8 bases; unmatched junction nucleotides: 7. The germline CDR1 and CDR2 sequences are SGHNT and YENEEA. The CDR3 has 14 amino acids.

This chain connects TRBV7-2 to TRBJ2-1; 8 nucleotides match TRBD2. The V gene's germline CDR1 is SGHTA and CDR2 FQGNSA. Unmatched junction bases numbered 5, after V lost 0 bases and J lost 10 bases. CDR3 length: 14 amino acids. CDR3 sequence (DNA): TGTGCCAGCAGCTTAGCGAGCGGGAGCTTGGAGCAGTTCTTC. Its protein is CASSLASGSLEQFF. Supplemented by reference TRBV7-2 and TRBJ2-1, the full variable domain reads GAGVSQSPSNKVTEKGKDVELRCDPISGHTALYWYRQSLGQGLEFLIYFQGNSAPDKSGLPSDRFSAERTGGSVSTLTIQRTQQEDSAVYLCASSLASGSLEQFFGPGTRLTVL.

The J gene is TRBJ1-1, the V gene TRBV7-9; D unclear. V was cut by 3 bases and J by 10 bases, with 9 bases left in between. In germline, CDR1 is SEHNR, CDR2 FQNEAQ (reference sequence). The CDR3 spans 11 residues. The CDR3 DNA sequence: TGTGCCAGCAGCTTGGGTACGGGAGCTTTCTTT. The encoded protein is CASSLGTGAFF.

The chain employs TRBV5-6 and TRBJ1-1; D call uncertain. CDR1 and CDR2 from the germline V gene are SGHDT and YYEEEE. The CDR3 spans 14 residues. Trimming removed 1 base at V and 1 base at J, with 8 bases between. In DNA form, the CDR3 reads TGTGCCAGCAGCTTGTTACCTAAGAACACTGAAGCTTTCTTT. Amino acid sequence: CASSLLPKNTEAFF.

The gene calls are TRBV28 and TRBJ1-1; D ambiguous. Germline-derived CDR1 and CDR2 are MDHEN and SYDVKM. Trimming removed 2 bases at V and 0 bases at J, with 4 bases between. The CDR3 loop spans 13 amino acids. CDR3 loop: CASSLAVNTEAFF. In nucleotides, the CDR3 is TGTGCCAGCAGTTTAGCGGTGAACACTGAAGCTTTCTTT.

The V call is TRBV28, the J call TRBJ1-3; D possibly corresponds to TRBD1 (5 bases). V gave up 3 bases and J gave up 3 bases, with 9 bases separating them. The CDR3 covers 14 residues. Germline lookup yields CDR1 MDHEN and CDR2 SYDVKM. CDR3 amino acids: CASSLWRGGNTIYF. DNA for the CDR3: TGTGCCAGCAGTTTGTGGAGGGGTGGAAACACCATATATTTT.

This sequence joins TRBV18 and TRBJ2-7, with D possibly matching TRBD2 (6 bases). The CDR3 length is 13 residues. Trimming took 0 bases from V and 6 from J, leaving 9 bases between them. Germline assignment: CDR1 KGHSH and CDR2 LQKENI. The CDR3 nucleotides read TGTGCCAGCTCACCACCCCGGGAGACCGAGCAGTACTTC. Its translation: CASSPPRETEQYF.

This chain connects TRBV7-7 to TRBJ2-5, with D possibly being TRBD2 (6 bases). This CDR3 region has 14 residues. CDR1 is SSHAT, CDR2 FNYEAQ, per germline (reference sequence). The ends were cut back, 5 bases at V and 1 base at J, with 11 bases in the middle. CDR3 region: CASSPPGAQETQYF. The CDR3, as DNA: TGTGCCAGCAGCCCCCCGGGAGCCCAAGAGACCCAGTACTTC.

The chain links TRBV27 to TRBJ1-1; a possible D gene is TRBD1 (5 bases). The length of the CDR3 is 11 residues. The germline gives CDR1 MNHEY, CDR2 SMNVEV (reference sequence). Trimming stripped 5 bases from V and 7 bases from J, with 8 bases between. Here the CDR3 reads CASSQGNEAFF. CDR3 DNA sequence: TGTGCCAGCAGTCAGGGTAATGAAGCTTTCTTT.